This T cell receptor beta chain derives from a study of shared clonotypes between healthy human individuals. Overall study findings and caveats: It was the non-shared clonotypes that had lower generation probabilities than clonotypes shared by all four donors.

This clone has a single count. Its antigen is not identified. Some 30,000 T cell genomes (approximately 190 ng DNA) went into each sorted-subset replicate. Study processing details: ImmunoSEQ sequences covered only the junction and lacked quality scores; filtering therefore differed. Here immunoSEQ multiplex PCR was the method, and the copy in TCRdb shows in-frame clones only, minus some. V, J and clone size are taken as reported in that table, and D and trimming were inferred from the DNA itself. The table lists about 530,000 clones, approximately 95% of them singletons. CD4+ cells underwent separation, giving CD45RA+ naive and CD45RA-negative memory subsets. CDR1 is GTSNPN, CDR2 SVGIG, per germline (reference sequence). The CDR3 runs to 14 residues. V gave up 2 bases and J gave up 10 bases, with 20 bases separating them.

The V gene is TRBV30, the J gene TRBJ1-1; tentative D call: TRBD1 (6 bases). This TCR was recovered from a woman aged 25 to 39 in good health. What was sequenced was naive CD4+ T cells sorted from blood. Noted subset: CD45RA+ positively selected. The CDR3 DNA reads as TGTGCCTGGAGTAGAACAGGGCCCTGGTTGAGAGCTTTCTTT. Its translation: CAWSRTGPWLRAFF.